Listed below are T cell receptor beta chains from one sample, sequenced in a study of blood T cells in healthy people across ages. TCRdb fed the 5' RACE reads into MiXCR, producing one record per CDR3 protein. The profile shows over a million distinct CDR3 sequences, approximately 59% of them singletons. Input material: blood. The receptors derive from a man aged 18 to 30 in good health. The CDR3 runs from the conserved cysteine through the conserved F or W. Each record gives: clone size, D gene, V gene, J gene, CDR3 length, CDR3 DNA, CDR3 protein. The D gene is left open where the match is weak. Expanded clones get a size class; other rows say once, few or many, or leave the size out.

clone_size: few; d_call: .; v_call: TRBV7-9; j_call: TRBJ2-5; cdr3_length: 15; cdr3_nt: TGTGCCAGCAGCTTAGCCGGACGGTTTCAAGAGACCCAGTACTTC; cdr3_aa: CASSLAGRFQETQYF
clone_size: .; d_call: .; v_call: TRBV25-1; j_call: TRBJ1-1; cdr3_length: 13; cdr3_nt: TGTGCCAGCAAAGGGGAGACGAACACTGAAGCTTTCTTT; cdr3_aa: CASKGETNTEAFF
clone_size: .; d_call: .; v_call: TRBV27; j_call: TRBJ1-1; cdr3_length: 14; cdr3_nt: TGTGCCAGCAGGCTGGGGGAGGATAGGACTGAAGCTTTCTTT; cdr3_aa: CASRLGEDRTEAFF
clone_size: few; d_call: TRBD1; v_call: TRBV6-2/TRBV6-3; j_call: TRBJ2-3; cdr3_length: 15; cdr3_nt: TGTGCCAGCAACGATAGACAGGGGGCCCCAGATACGCAGTATTTT; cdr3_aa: CASNDRQGAPDTQYF
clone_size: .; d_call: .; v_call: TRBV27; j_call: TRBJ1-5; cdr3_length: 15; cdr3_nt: TGTGCCAGCAGTTTGGGGGGCAGGGTCAATCAGCCCCAGCATTTT; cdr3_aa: CASSLGGRVNQPQHF
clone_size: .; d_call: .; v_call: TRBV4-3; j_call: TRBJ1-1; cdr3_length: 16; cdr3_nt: TGCGCCAGCAGCGAAAGTTTCACAGCGACATCCACTGAAGCTTTCTTT; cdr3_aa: CASSESFTATSTEAFF
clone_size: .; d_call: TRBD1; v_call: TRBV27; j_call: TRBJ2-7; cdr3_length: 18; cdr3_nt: TGTGCCAGCAGTTTAAGAGGGGACAGTTATCTCGACTTCTACGAGCAGTACTTC; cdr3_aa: CASSLRGDSYLDFYEQYF
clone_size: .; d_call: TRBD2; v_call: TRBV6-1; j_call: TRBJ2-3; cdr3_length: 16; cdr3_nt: TGTGCCAGCAGTTCCCGGACTAGCGGGAAGACAGATACGCAGTATTTT; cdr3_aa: CASSSRTSGKTDTQYF
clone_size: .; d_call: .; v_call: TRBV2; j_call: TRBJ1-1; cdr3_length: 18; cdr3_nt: TGTGCCAGCAGTGAAGCGCTTCCGAGCGGGGCTATGAACACTGAAGCTTTCTTT; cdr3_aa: CASSEALPSGAMNTEAFF
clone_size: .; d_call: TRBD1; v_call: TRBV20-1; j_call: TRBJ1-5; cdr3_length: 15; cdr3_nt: TGCAGTGCTCAGAGTCCCCGGACAGGAAGCCAGCCCCAGCATTTT; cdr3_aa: CSAQSPRTGSQPQHF
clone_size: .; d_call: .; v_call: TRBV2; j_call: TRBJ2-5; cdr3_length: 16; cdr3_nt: TGTGCCAGCAGTGACAGGCCGAGACTGACACAAGAGACCCAGTACTTC; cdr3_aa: CASSDRPRLTQETQYF
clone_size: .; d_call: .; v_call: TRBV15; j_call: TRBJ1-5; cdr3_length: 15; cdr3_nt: TGTGCCACCAGCAGAAAAGACAATAGCAATCAGCCCCAGCATTTT; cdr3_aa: CATSRKDNSNQPQHF
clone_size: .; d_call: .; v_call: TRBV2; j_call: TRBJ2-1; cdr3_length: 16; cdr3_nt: TGTGCCAGCAGTGAAGCGACCGGGGACATTTACAATGAGCAGTTCTTC; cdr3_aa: CASSEATGDIYNEQFF
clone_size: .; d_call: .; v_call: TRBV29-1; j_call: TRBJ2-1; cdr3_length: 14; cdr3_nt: TGCAGCGCCGCGTTAGCGGCTTCCTACAATGAGCAGTTCTTC; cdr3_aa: CSAALAASYNEQFF
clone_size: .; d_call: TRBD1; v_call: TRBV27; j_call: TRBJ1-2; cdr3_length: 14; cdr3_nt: TGTGCCAGCAGTTTATCGACAGGGGGGTATGGCTACACCTTC; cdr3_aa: CASSLSTGGYGYTF
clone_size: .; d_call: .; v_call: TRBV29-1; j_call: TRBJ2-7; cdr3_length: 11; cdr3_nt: TGCAGCGCCCAGGTCGCCTACGAGCAGTACTTC; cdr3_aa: CSAQVAYEQYF
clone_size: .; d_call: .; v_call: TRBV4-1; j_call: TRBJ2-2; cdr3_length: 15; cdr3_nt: TGCGCCAGCAGCCAAGATGGTATGTTCGCCGGGGAGCTGTTTTTT; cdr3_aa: CASSQDGMFAGELFF
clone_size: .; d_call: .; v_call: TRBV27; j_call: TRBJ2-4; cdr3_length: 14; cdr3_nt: TGTGCCAGCAGTTTAAGGGGGTCCAAAAACATTCAGTACTTC; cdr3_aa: CASSLRGSKNIQYF
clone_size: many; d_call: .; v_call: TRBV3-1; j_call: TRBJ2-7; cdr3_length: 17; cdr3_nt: TGTGCCAGCAGCGATAAAAATACTAACACTGGATTCTACGAGCAGTACTTC; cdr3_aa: CASSDKNTNTGFYEQYF
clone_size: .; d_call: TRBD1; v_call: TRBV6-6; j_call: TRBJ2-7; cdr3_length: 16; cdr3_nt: TGTGCCGCTACCACCGCACCGGGACAGGCGGCCTACGAGCAGTACTTC; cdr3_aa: CAATTAPGQAAYEQYF
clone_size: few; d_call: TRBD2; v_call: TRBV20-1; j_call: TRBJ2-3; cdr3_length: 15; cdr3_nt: TGCAGTGCTAGAGGACTAGCGGGGGCCACAGATACGCAGTATTTT; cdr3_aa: CSARGLAGATDTQYF
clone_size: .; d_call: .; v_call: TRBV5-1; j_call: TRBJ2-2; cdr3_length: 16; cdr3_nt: TGCGCCAGCAGCTCTATGGGCGCTCCCAACACCGGGGAGCTGTTTTTT; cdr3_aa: CASSSMGAPNTGELFF